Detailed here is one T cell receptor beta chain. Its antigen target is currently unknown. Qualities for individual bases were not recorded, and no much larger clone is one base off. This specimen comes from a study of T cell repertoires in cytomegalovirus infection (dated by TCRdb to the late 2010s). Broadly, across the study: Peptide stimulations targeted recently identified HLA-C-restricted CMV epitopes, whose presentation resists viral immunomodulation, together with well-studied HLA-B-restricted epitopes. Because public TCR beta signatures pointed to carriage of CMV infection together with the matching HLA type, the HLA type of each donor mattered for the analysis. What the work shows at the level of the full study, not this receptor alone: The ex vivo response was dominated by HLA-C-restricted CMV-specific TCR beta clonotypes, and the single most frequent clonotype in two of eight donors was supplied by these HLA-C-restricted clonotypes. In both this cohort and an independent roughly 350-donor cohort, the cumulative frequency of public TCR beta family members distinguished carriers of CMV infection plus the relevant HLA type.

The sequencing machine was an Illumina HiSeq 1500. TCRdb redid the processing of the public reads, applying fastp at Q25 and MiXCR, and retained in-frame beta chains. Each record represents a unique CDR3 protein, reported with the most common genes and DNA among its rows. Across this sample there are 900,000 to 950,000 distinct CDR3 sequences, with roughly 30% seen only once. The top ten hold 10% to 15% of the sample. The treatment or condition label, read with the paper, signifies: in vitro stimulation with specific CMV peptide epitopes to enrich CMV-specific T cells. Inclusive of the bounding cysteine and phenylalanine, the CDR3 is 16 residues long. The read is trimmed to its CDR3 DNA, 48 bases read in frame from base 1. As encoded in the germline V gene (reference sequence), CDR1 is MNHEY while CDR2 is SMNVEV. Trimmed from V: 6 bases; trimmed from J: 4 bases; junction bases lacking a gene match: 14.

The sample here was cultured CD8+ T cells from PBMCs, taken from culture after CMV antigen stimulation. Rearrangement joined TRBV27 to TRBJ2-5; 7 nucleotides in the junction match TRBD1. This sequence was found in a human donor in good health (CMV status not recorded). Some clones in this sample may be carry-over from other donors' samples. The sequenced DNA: TGTGCCAGCAGCCTCCTAAACAGGGGAGTGGGAGAGACCCAGTACTTC. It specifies CASSLLNRGVGETQYF.